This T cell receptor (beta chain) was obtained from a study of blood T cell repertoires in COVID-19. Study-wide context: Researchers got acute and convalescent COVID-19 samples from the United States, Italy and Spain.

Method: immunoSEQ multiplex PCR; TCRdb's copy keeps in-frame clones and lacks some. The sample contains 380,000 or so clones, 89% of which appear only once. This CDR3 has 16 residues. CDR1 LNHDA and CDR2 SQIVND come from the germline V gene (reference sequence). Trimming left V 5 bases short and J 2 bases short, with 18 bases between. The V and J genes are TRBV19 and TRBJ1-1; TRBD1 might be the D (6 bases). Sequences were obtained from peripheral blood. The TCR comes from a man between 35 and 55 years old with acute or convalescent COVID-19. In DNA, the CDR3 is TGTGCCAGTAGTCGAGGGGGGGCGAGGGGAAACACTGAAGCTTTCTTT. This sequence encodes CASSRGGARGNTEAFF.